Below, 3 T cell receptor beta chains from the same sample are listed, as sequenced in a study of T cell repertoires in cytomegalovirus infection. Antigen specificity for these receptors is unknown. Each CDR3 protein gets one entry after TCRdb re-called the reads with MiXCR. The sample includes 450,000 to 600,000 distinct CDR3 sequences, roughly 42% of them seen just once. Sequenced material: cultured PBMCs, taken from culture after CMV antigen stimulation. These receptors came from a human donor in good health (CMV status not recorded). Some clones in this sample may be carry-over from other donors' samples.

V gene TRBV18 combines with J gene TRBJ2-7, with 7 bases lining up with TRBD1. The trim removed 4 bases at V and 2 bases at J, leaving 11 bases unmatched. The CDR3 totals 16 residues. Germline CDR1 and CDR2: KGHSH and LQKENI. The CDR3 nucleotides are TGTGCCAGCTCACGAGGTATCGGACAGGTGGCCTACGAGCAGTACTTC. Its protein product is CASSRGIGQVAYEQYF.

The chain joins TRBV10-3 to TRBJ2-4, with 9 positions matching TRBD2. The CDR3 spans 16 residues. The trim removed 2 bases at V and 5 bases at J, leaving 7 bases unmatched. CDR1 and CDR2 from the germline V gene are ENHRY and SYGVKD. In DNA, the CDR3 is TGTGCCATCAGTGAGGGTCTTAGCGGGGGTGAAAACATTCAGTACTTC. Amino acids: CAISEGLSGGENIQYF.

This clonotype was found a few times. The CDR3 protein is CASSLPPGGVGGELFF. The CDR3 coding sequence is TGTGCCAGCAGCTTACCCCCCGGGGGCGTTGGCGGGGAGCTGTTTTTT. The genes are TRBV7-9 and TRBJ2-2; D possibly matches TRBD1 or TRBD2 (6 bases each). Germline V gives CDR1 SEHNR, CDR2 FQNEAQ (reference sequence). The V end was cut by 2 bases, the J end by 7 bases, with 17 bases between. The CDR3 is 16 amino acids.